The clone carrying this TCR beta chain was seen a few times. The data stem from a study of Graves' ophthalmopathy and Graves' hyperthyroidism. Germline V CDR1 and CDR2: SGDLS, YYNGEE. V lost 0 bases, J lost 9 bases, and 9 bases stayed unmatched. This CDR3 is 16 amino acids long. RNA transcripts provided the template for amplifying TCR beta CDR3 regions. The workflow started with a first-round RT-PCR run with HTBI primers and then moved on to a second-round multiplex PCR. TCRdb re-derived calls from the multiplex PCR reads in MiXCR, one entry per CDR3 protein. Here the sample spans 230,000 or so distinct CDR3 sequences, 45% being singletons.

The specimen was peripheral blood. The clonotype originates from an adult man with Graves' ophthalmopathy. V gene TRBV9 combines with J gene TRBJ1-6; 7 bases align to TRBD1. Here the CDR3 reads CASSVGPRGSSSPLHF. The CDR3 DNA reads TGTGCCAGCAGCGTAGGACCCAGGGGGAGTAGTTCACCCCTCCACTTT.